The rows below give T cell receptor beta chains drawn from one sample of a study of T-cell reconstitution after alpha-beta-depleted transplantation in children. TCRdb itself ran the PCR reads through MiXCR, one entry per CDR3 protein. The sample lists approximately 270,000 distinct CDR3 sequences, 9.9% seen once, with about 9.4% in the top ten. Sequenced material: PBMCs from the stem cell graft donor, taken from the stem cell graft. The receptor set was obtained from a human donor who donated a stem cell graft to a child with SCID. The CDR3 runs from the conserved cysteine through the conserved F or W. The order of the fields is D gene, V gene, J gene, clone size, CDR3 DNA, CDR3 protein. A D gene is named only where the DNA matches it firmly. Clone size is given for some rows only: seen once, a few or many times, or a class if the clone is expanded.

D gene: -; V gene: TRBV12-5; J gene: TRBJ2-5; clone size: few; CDR3 DNA: TGTGCTAGTGGTTTTTCTATACAAGAGACCCAGTACTTC; CDR3 protein: CASGFSIQETQYF
D gene: -; V gene: TRBV12-3/TRBV12-4; J gene: TRBJ2-3; clone size: few; CDR3 DNA: TGTGCCAGCAGCCCCGGGCGAGCGAGCACAGATACGCAGTATTTT; CDR3 protein: CASSPGRASTDTQYF
D gene: -; V gene: TRBV12-3/TRBV12-4; J gene: TRBJ2-3; clone size: -; CDR3 DNA: TGTGCCAGCAGTTCAGGGGTGGGAACGCAGTATTTT; CDR3 protein: CASSSGVGTQYF
D gene: -; V gene: TRBV12-3/TRBV12-4; J gene: TRBJ1-3; clone size: few; CDR3 DNA: TGTGCCAGCAGCCTTGCGGACAGACCTTTCTCTGGAAACACCATATATTTT; CDR3 protein: CASSLADRPFSGNTIYF
D gene: TRBD1; V gene: TRBV5-1; J gene: TRBJ2-7; clone size: many; CDR3 DNA: TGCGCCAGCAGTATGGACAGGGATGTCTACGAGCAGTACTTC; CDR3 protein: CASSMDRDVYEQYF
D gene: -; V gene: TRBV7-8; J gene: TRBJ1-1; clone size: -; CDR3 DNA: TGTGCCAGCAGCTGGGGGAAGTTTACTGAAGCTTTCTTT; CDR3 protein: CASSWGKFTEAFF
D gene: -; V gene: TRBV5-1; J gene: TRBJ1-2; clone size: -; CDR3 DNA: TGCGCCAGCAGCTCCGGGACGCACCCTGGCTACACCTTC; CDR3 protein: CASSSGTHPGYTF
D gene: TRBD2; V gene: TRBV4-2; J gene: TRBJ2-3; clone size: few; CDR3 DNA: TGTGCCAGCAGCCAAGATTTGGCGGGGGGCACAGATACGCAGTATTTT; CDR3 protein: CASSQDLAGGTDTQYF
D gene: -; V gene: TRBV12-3/TRBV12-4; J gene: TRBJ1-1; clone size: -; CDR3 DNA: TGTGCCAGCAGTTTAATGACTGAAGCTTTCTTT; CDR3 protein: CASSLMTEAFF
D gene: -; V gene: TRBV6-1; J gene: TRBJ1-1; clone size: -; CDR3 DNA: TGTGCCAGCATCCCCGCGGGGTTCGACACTGAAGCTTTCTTT; CDR3 protein: CASIPAGFDTEAFF
D gene: -; V gene: TRBV12-3/TRBV12-4; J gene: TRBJ2-7; clone size: -; CDR3 DNA: TGTGCCAGCAGTTTTCGGACGGGTTACGAGCAGTACTTC; CDR3 protein: CASSFRTGYEQYF
D gene: -; V gene: TRBV19; J gene: TRBJ2-2; clone size: -; CDR3 DNA: TGTGCCAGTAGGGTACGGCCGAACACCGGGGAGCTGTTTTTT; CDR3 protein: CASRVRPNTGELFF
D gene: -; V gene: TRBV7-2; J gene: TRBJ2-4; clone size: many; CDR3 DNA: TGTGCCAGCAGCCCAGGGCCGAGGAACATTCAGTACTTC; CDR3 protein: CASSPGPRNIQYF
D gene: -; V gene: TRBV7-3; J gene: TRBJ2-2; clone size: -; CDR3 DNA: TGTGCCAGCAGCTTACCCCAGGGTATAGGGACCGGGGAGCTGTTTTTT; CDR3 protein: CASSLPQGIGTGELFF
D gene: -; V gene: TRBV20-1; J gene: TRBJ2-3; clone size: many; CDR3 DNA: TGCAGTGCCCCTACCCGCACAGATACGCAGTATTTT; CDR3 protein: CSAPTRTDTQYF
D gene: -; V gene: TRBV7-9; J gene: TRBJ2-1; clone size: -; CDR3 DNA: TGTGCCAGCAGCGTTGGGGGACATGGGCAGTTCTTC; CDR3 protein: CASSVGGHGQFF
D gene: TRBD1; V gene: TRBV7-9; J gene: TRBJ2-1; clone size: many; CDR3 DNA: TGTGCCAGCAGATCCGGGACAGGGGAGGATGAGCAGTTCTTC; CDR3 protein: CASRSGTGEDEQFF
D gene: TRBD1; V gene: TRBV5-1; J gene: TRBJ1-6; clone size: -; CDR3 DNA: TGCGCCAGCAGCTTGGATGGGACAGGGTTTTATAATTCACCCCTCCACTTT; CDR3 protein: CASSLDGTGFYNSPLHF
D gene: -; V gene: TRBV27; J gene: TRBJ2-1; clone size: few; CDR3 DNA: TGTGCCAGCAGTCCGGGGGAGAGCTCCTACAATGAGCAGTTCTTC; CDR3 protein: CASSPGESSYNEQFF
D gene: -; V gene: TRBV27; J gene: TRBJ1-2; clone size: -; CDR3 DNA: TGTGCCAGCAGTTTATCGTCCAGATCTTCCTATGGCTACACCTTC; CDR3 protein: CASSLSSRSSYGYTF
D gene: -; V gene: TRBV7-8; J gene: TRBJ2-7; clone size: many; CDR3 DNA: TGTGCCAGCAGCCCAGGGACCCCTTACGAGCAGTACTTC; CDR3 protein: CASSPGTPYEQYF
D gene: -; V gene: TRBV29-1; J gene: TRBJ1-2; clone size: -; CDR3 DNA: TGCAGCGTTGATTCGGGGGGCTATGGCTACACCTTC; CDR3 protein: CSVDSGGYGYTF
D gene: TRBD2; V gene: TRBV20-1; J gene: TRBJ2-5; clone size: -; CDR3 DNA: TGCAGTGCTAGCTCCGGACTAGTTGAGACCCAGTACTTC; CDR3 protein: CSASSGLVETQYF
D gene: -; V gene: TRBV5-1; J gene: TRBJ2-1; clone size: -; CDR3 DNA: TGCGCCAGCAGCTTGGGTACCGGGGGGCCTTACAATGAGCAGTTCTTC; CDR3 protein: CASSLGTGGPYNEQFF
D gene: -; V gene: TRBV20-1; J gene: TRBJ1-3; clone size: few; CDR3 DNA: TGCAGTGCTAGCAAAGGGGGTGTTTTTGGCTCTGGAAACACCATATATTTT; CDR3 protein: CSASKGGVFGSGNTIYF
D gene: -; V gene: TRBV7-9; J gene: TRBJ2-1; clone size: -; CDR3 DNA: TGTGCCAGCAGCCACGGGACTCCCGGAGATGAGCAGTTCTTC; CDR3 protein: CASSHGTPGDEQFF
D gene: -; V gene: TRBV9; J gene: TRBJ1-3; clone size: few; CDR3 DNA: TGTGCCAGCAGCGACCGGGACGGTGAACCCTTAAACACCATATATTTT; CDR3 protein: CASSDRDGEPLNTIYF
D gene: -; V gene: TRBV9; J gene: TRBJ1-1; clone size: many; CDR3 DNA: TGTGCCAGCAGCGTGACAGATTATACTGAAGCTTTCTTT; CDR3 protein: CASSVTDYTEAFF
D gene: -; V gene: TRBV20-1; J gene: TRBJ2-7; clone size: few; CDR3 DNA: TGCAGTGCTAGAGCCAACCTCGGGGCTAGCTCGGGCGAGCAGTACTTC; CDR3 protein: CSARANLGASSGEQYF
D gene: -; V gene: TRBV7-3; J gene: TRBJ2-4; clone size: -; CDR3 DNA: TGTGCCAGCAGCCCCCGTGAGGGTATGGACAAAAACATTCAGTACTTC; CDR3 protein: CASSPREGMDKNIQYF
D gene: -; V gene: TRBV10-1; J gene: TRBJ2-3; clone size: few; CDR3 DNA: TGCGCCAGCAGTGAGCACGGCTTCTACACAGATACGCAGTATTTT; CDR3 protein: CASSEHGFYTDTQYF
D gene: TRBD1; V gene: TRBV12-3/TRBV12-4; J gene: TRBJ1-5; clone size: few; CDR3 DNA: TGTGCCAGCAGCTCAGGGGGAGGCAATCAGCCCCAGCATTTT; CDR3 protein: CASSSGGGNQPQHF
D gene: TRBD2; V gene: TRBV5-1; J gene: TRBJ2-1; clone size: few; CDR3 DNA: TGCGCCAGCAGCTTGGGGGTAGCGGGGGCCCCATACAATGAGCAGTTCTTC; CDR3 protein: CASSLGVAGAPYNEQFF
D gene: -; V gene: TRBV7-3; J gene: TRBJ2-2; clone size: few; CDR3 DNA: TGTGCCAGCAGCTCCACGCCCGCCGAGAACACCGGGGAGCTGTTTTTT; CDR3 protein: CASSSTPAENTGELFF
D gene: -; V gene: TRBV5-1; J gene: TRBJ2-7; clone size: -; CDR3 DNA: TGCGCCAGCAGCTTAACCGCCCAGCACGAGCAGTACTTC; CDR3 protein: CASSLTAQHEQYF
D gene: TRBD1; V gene: TRBV25-1; J gene: TRBJ2-5; clone size: few; CDR3 DNA: TGTGCCAGCAGTGAATTAGGGGGCGCAGAGACCCAGTACTTC; CDR3 protein: CASSELGGAETQYF
D gene: -; V gene: TRBV7-9; J gene: TRBJ2-3; clone size: -; CDR3 DNA: TGTGCCAGCAGCTCCCATGGGCGGCCATACACAGATACGCAGTATTTT; CDR3 protein: CASSSHGRPYTDTQYF
D gene: -; V gene: TRBV4-2; J gene: TRBJ2-1; clone size: -; CDR3 DNA: TGTGCCAGCAGCCAAGACCCGGGCAATGAGCAGTTCTTC; CDR3 protein: CASSQDPGNEQFF
D gene: -; V gene: TRBV5-1; J gene: TRBJ1-1; clone size: few; CDR3 DNA: TGCGCCAGCAGCCTTCGATTGGGGGGGAACACTGAAGCTTTCTTT; CDR3 protein: CASSLRLGGNTEAFF
D gene: TRBD2; V gene: TRBV24-1; J gene: TRBJ2-3; clone size: -; CDR3 DNA: TGTGCCACCAGTGATCCTGGTGGGACTAGTGCAGATACGCAGTATTTT; CDR3 protein: CATSDPGGTSADTQYF
D gene: -; V gene: TRBV11-2; J gene: TRBJ2-7; clone size: -; CDR3 DNA: TGTGCCAGCAGGGGAGATGGGATTTGGTTTTACGAGCAGTACTTC; CDR3 protein: CASRGDGIWFYEQYF